This entry describes one T cell receptor (beta chain). This clonotype was counted only a few times. Its antigen is not yet known. No base quality values were provided; no much bigger clone lies one nucleotide off. The source of the sample is a study of regulatory T cells in long-lasting Graves disease (dated by TCRdb to the early 2020s). For the wider study: To count as having persistent Graves' disease, a patient had to have received antithyroid drug treatment for over 5 years with TSH receptor autoantibodies remaining persistently positive. Persistent Graves' disease patients were compared with newly diagnosed Graves' disease patients by peripheral blood TCR sequencing and RNA sequencing. The study was registered as a clinical trial and conducted in China. TCR sequencing covered 13 persistent and around 20 newly diagnosed Graves' disease patients, some 33 samples in total. In the clinical cohort, patients with persistent Graves' disease had used antithyroid drugs for an average of around ten years.

To prepare the library, multiplex PCR was applied. Sequencing used an Illumina HiSeq 4000. CDR3 regions were amplified by Arm-PCR with iRepertoire HTBI primers to construct TCR beta libraries. Before sequencing, the PCR products underwent gel purification. From the authors' description of their analysis: Gene usage analysis of CDR3 amino acid clonotypes used the 50 to 70 TRBV and some 13 TRBJ segments found across samples. Filtered high-quality paired reads were merged into contigs using COPE and FqMerger. BLAST was used to align contigs to IMGT TRBV, TRBD and TRBJ reference genes, and CDR3 was defined according to IMGT. Clonotypes above 0.1% frequency were classified as highly expanded clones. Shannon entropy served as the measure of repertoire diversity, while the Gini coefficient captured V-J evenness. A clonotype was considered public if more than one individual shared it. Using fastp at Q25 and MiXCR, TCRdb reprocessed the public reads and kept productive beta chains. Every distinct CDR3 protein forms one entry, paired with its most common genes and DNA. The V and J calls and clone size come from TCRdb's table, not from the authors' own analysis. Within this sample are roughly 400,000 distinct CDR3 sequences, with 21% of them counted one time only. The leading ten clones occupy 14% of the sample.

The label giving this sample's time point can be read as: persistent/refractory GD, antithyroid drugs over 5 years with positive TRAb. For both TCR sequencing and RNA sequencing, RNA was extracted from PBMCs using TRIzol. The diagnosis of Graves' disease followed American Thyroid Association guidelines. Patients for the study were recruited at an endocrinology department in Xi'an, China. From each patient, around 9 milliliters of peripheral blood was collected into an EDTA anticoagulant tube. Ficoll Paque Plus density gradient separation was used to isolate PBMCs, and no additional T cell sorting was done. An Agilent 2100 Bioanalyzer and agarose gel were used to check RNA quality, and a NanoDrop 2000 was used to measure RNA concentration. Spanning cysteine to phenylalanine, the CDR3 consists of 14 amino acids. The DNA shown is the 42-base CDR3, in frame from base 1. Via the germline V gene (reference sequence), CDR1 is DFQATT and CDR2 SNEGSKA. Between the V and J ends, shortened by 6 bases and 0 bases respectively, the junction contains 12 bases.

Overall results and qualifications from the work: Persistent Graves' disease patients showed lower TCR Shannon entropy and fewer highly expanded clones than newly diagnosed patients, suggesting clonal expansion. Persistent patients shared more public clonotypes among themselves (approximately 2,500) than newly diagnosed patients did (roughly 920). Sequencing and analysis were restricted to the TCR beta chain. Only peripheral blood was studied, because thyroid tissue, the primary lesion, was inaccessible. The small sample size was acknowledged by the authors as a limitation that may reduce accuracy. TRBV28, TRBJ1-2 and TRBJ2-5 were preferentially used in persistent disease, while TRBV20-1 and TRBJ2-1 were favored in newly diagnosed disease.

This TCR came from a female donor with Graves disease. The starting material was peripheral blood mononuclear cells (PBMCs), obtained when the disease was refractory, from a patient treated with antithyroid drugs. The rearranged segments are TRBV20-1 and TRBJ1-3; tentative D gene TRBD1, with 5 bases matching. The CDR3 region: CSAKHRNSGNTIYF. The DNA sequence is as follows: TGCAGTGCAAAACACAGGAACTCTGGAAACACCATATATTTT.